These 18 T cell receptor beta chains originate from one sample sequenced in a study of regulatory T cells in long-lasting Graves disease. Stated time point: newly diagnosed GD, antithyroid drugs for less than 3 months. Extracted PBMC RNA gave rise to the TCR library. Through Arm-PCR of CDR3 regions and iRepertoire HTBI primers, TCR beta libraries were built. TCRdb reprocessed the multiplex PCR reads via MiXCR and lists one record per CDR3 protein. Of about 500,000 distinct CDR3 sequences listed, roughly 15% are singletons. Separately, the same data were catalogued under a study of T cells in Graves' hyperthyroidism and ophthalmopathy.

Material: peripheral blood mononuclear cells (PBMCs), obtained at new diagnosis, from a patient treated with antithyroid drugs. All receptors derive from a middle-aged man with Graves disease.

This clonotype was picked up a small number of times. CDR3: CASSLRRTNEKLFF. The DNA of the CDR3 is TGTGCCAGCAGCCTCAGGCGAACTAATGAAAAACTGTTTTTT. The chain is built from TRBV2 and TRBJ1-4; the D is unclear. Trimming took off 6 bases at V and 1 base at J, with 9 bases between the two ends. Germline V gene data show CDR1 as SNHLY and CDR2 as FYNNEI. CDR3 length equals 14 residues.

Many counts were recorded for this clonotype. The chain joins TRBV7-9 to TRBJ2-1; 9 bases are shared with TRBD2. The germline V gene has CDR1 SEHNR and CDR2 FQNEAQ (reference sequence). V was clipped by 5 bases and J by 8 bases; unmatched bases: 16. The CDR3 has 17 residues. The CDR3 sequence: CASSDEGSSGSGYEQFF. DNA of the CDR3: TGTGCCAGCAGCGACGAAGGGAGTAGCGGGAGTGGTTATGAGCAGTTCTTC.

This clonotype was seen repeatedly, ten times or more. In DNA, the CDR3 is TGTGCCAGCAGCCTAATAGCGGGAGGTAGCACCGGGGAGCTGTTTTTT. It specifies CASSLIAGGSTGELFF. The V call is TRBV12-3 or TRBV12-4, the J call TRBJ2-2; 10 nucleotides agree with TRBD2. J was trimmed by 4 bases and V by 6 bases; bases with no gene match: 8. This CDR3 contains 16 residues.

The chain couples TRBV7-9 to TRBJ1-2; 12 nucleotides match TRBD1. This CDR3 region has 14 residues. Germline V gene data show CDR1 as SEHNR and CDR2 as FQNEAQ (reference sequence). The V gene end was trimmed by 3 bases and the J gene end by 8 bases; junction bases not matched to a gene: 4. CDR3 DNA sequence: TGTGCCAGCAGCTTGGGACAGGGGGCAAAGGGCTACACCTTC. Translation gives CASSLGQGAKGYTF.

This clonotype has at least ten counts. The rearrangement uses TRBV2 and TRBJ1-5, with 8 bases matching TRBD1. Trimming took 5 bases from V and 7 from J; bases not matched to a gene: 10. The CDR3 is 15 amino acids. Germline CDR1 SNHLY, CDR2 FYNNEI. CDR3 coding DNA: TGTGCCAGCAGTAAAAAAGACAGGGGTCGCCAGCCCCAGCATTTT. The encoded protein is CASSKKDRGRQPQHF.

This clonotype was seen many times. The CDR3 DNA reads TGTGCCAGCAGTCTCCAAAGCGGGAGGCTCCTCTCCTACGAGCAGTACTTC. Amino acid sequence: CASSLQSGRLLSYEQYF. This chain joins TRBV28 and TRBJ2-7; 9 nucleotides match TRBD2. V lost 5 bases, J lost 0 bases, and 11 bases stayed unmatched. The CDR3 consists of 17 residues. CDR1 is MDHEN and CDR2 is SYDVKM in the germline V gene.

This clonotype has at least ten counts. V gene TRBV6-1 combines with J gene TRBJ2-3; D tentatively fits TRBD1 or TRBD2 (6 bases each). Trimming took off 6 bases at V and 4 bases at J, with 23 bases between the two ends. Germline lookup yields CDR1 MNHNS and CDR2 SASEGT. The CDR3 length is 17 residues. The CDR3 region is CASSPLTGGGRADTQYF. CDR3 nucleotide sequence: TGTGCCAGCAGCCCCTTAACGGGTGGGGGGCGAGCAGATACGCAGTATTTT.

As concerns this clonotype: Its ends do not fully match the called genes, so a read error is possible. V is TRBV18 and J is TRBJ2-7, with 7 bases identical to TRBD1. This CDR3 comprises 14 residues. Germline V gives CDR1 KGHSH, CDR2 LQKENI. The CDR3 reads CASSPGTATYGQYF. CDR3 DNA: TGTGCCAGCTCACCAGGGACAGCCACCTACGGGCAGTACTTC.

This clonotype showed up many times. The chain is built from TRBV7-8 and TRBJ2-7, with 9 bases fitting TRBD2. V trimming: 5 bases; J trimming: 1 base; junction bases outside the gene matches: 12. There are 17 residues in the CDR3. Germline lookup yields CDR1 SGHVS and CDR2 FQNEAQ. CDR3 in DNA: TGTGCCAGCAGCGCCCAGGCGGCGGGAGGGGAATCCTACGAGCAGTACTTC. It is translated as CASSAQAAGGESYEQYF.

The sample holds many counts of this clonotype. The chain combines TRBV30 with TRBJ2-7; 9 bases line up with TRBD2. The length of the CDR3 is 15 residues. V trimming: 3 bases; J trimming: 3 bases; junction bases outside the gene matches: 9. Germline values: CDR1 GTSNPN, CDR2 SVGIG (reference sequence). The CDR3: CAWRELLAGNYEQYF. For the CDR3, the DNA is TGTGCCTGGAGGGAGTTGCTAGCGGGGAACTACGAGCAGTACTTC.

This clonotype was seen at least ten times. The chain recombines TRBV20-1 with TRBJ1-5; tentative D call: TRBD1 (5 bases). This CDR3 contains 13 residues. Germline CDR1 is DFQATT and CDR2 is SNEGSKA (reference sequence). Trimming shortened V by 6 bases and J by 4 bases, and 13 bases separated the two germline ends. CDR3 nucleotides: TGCAGTGCAGGGGTCGGGGCTAATCAGCCCCAGCATTTT. Translation: CSAGVGANQPQHF.

The CDR3 is CASSPRTGELTGANVLTF. In nucleotides, the CDR3 is TGTGCCAGCAGCCCTCGGACAGGGGAGCTCACTGGGGCCAACGTCCTGACTTTC. The chain uses TRBV9 and TRBJ2-6; 9 positions match TRBD1. The CDR3 contains 18 residues. Looked up from germline, CDR1 is SGDLS and CDR2 is YYNGEE. V was pared by 4 bases and J by 2 bases, with 10 bases of the junction left unmatched.

This clonotype was detected a few times. This chain connects TRBV10-3 to TRBJ2-1; 13 nucleotides line up with TRBD2. Germline assignment: CDR1 ENHRY and CDR2 SYGVKD. The CDR3 covers 16 residues. The V and J ends lost 2 bases and 7 bases, in that order; junction bases with no gene match: 5. CDR3 coding DNA: TGTGCCATCAGTGAGGGGACTAGCGGGGCGGTGAATGAGCAGTTCTTC. It codes for CAISEGTSGAVNEQFF.

The rearrangement joins TRBV7-9 to TRBJ2-1; 8 bases fit TRBD1. Germline V CDR1 and CDR2: SEHNR, FQNEAQ (reference sequence). The CDR3 consists of 16 residues. The V and J ends lost 2 bases and 6 bases, in that order; junction bases with no gene match: 9. The CDR3 DNA is TGTGCCAGCAGCTTAATTCGGACAGGGAGTATCAATGAGCAGTTCTTC. It encodes CASSLIRTGSINEQFF.

Remarks on this clonotype: This may arise from a read error, as a much more abundant clone is one base away. This chain uses TRBV5-4 with TRBJ2-2, with D unresolved. Germline CDR1 reads SGHNT; CDR2 reads YYREEE (reference sequence). The CDR3 is 14 amino acids. In DNA form, the CDR3 reads TGTGCCAGCAGCTTGGTGGCGAACGCCGGGGAGCTGTTTTTT. Translating it yields CASSLVANAGELFF. The full variable domain, its missing parts supplied by reference TRBV5-4 and TRBJ2-2, is ETGVTQSPTHLIKTRGQQVTLRCSSQSGHNTVSWYQQALGQGPQFIFQYYREEENGRGNFPPRFSGLQFPNYSSELNVNALELDDSALYLCASSLVANAGELFFGEGSRLTVL.

The gene calls are TRBV12-3 or TRBV12-4 and TRBJ1-3, with a tentative D call TRBD1 (5 bases). V lost 4 bases to trimming and J lost 6 bases, with 10 bases between them. The CDR3 contains 13 residues. CDR3 residues: CASSYRTPNTIYF. Written as DNA, the CDR3 is TGTGCCAGCAGTTACAGGACACCAAACACCATATATTTT.

This clonotype has a count of ten or more. The CDR3 nucleotides are TGCGCCAGCAGCTTGGAGGGGCCAGGCTCCTACGAGCAGTACTTC. Residues: CASSLEGPGSYEQYF. The chain combines TRBV5-1 with TRBJ2-7; TRBD1 is a possible D gene (5 bases). The CDR3 loop spans 15 amino acids. Deletions cut 0 bases from V and 0 bases from J, with 10 bases between. From germline, CDR1 is SGHRS and CDR2 YFSETQ.

At least ten counts were recorded for this clonotype. CDR3 bases: TGTGCCAGCAGTGAAGTTACAGGGATGTCCGGCTACACCTTC. Translated: CASSEVTGMSGYTF. This chain uses TRBV2 with TRBJ1-2; possibly TRBD1 for D (6 bases). In germline, CDR1 is SNHLY, CDR2 FYNNEI. The CDR3 is 14 residues long. Deletions cut 1 base from V and 8 bases from J, with 14 bases between.